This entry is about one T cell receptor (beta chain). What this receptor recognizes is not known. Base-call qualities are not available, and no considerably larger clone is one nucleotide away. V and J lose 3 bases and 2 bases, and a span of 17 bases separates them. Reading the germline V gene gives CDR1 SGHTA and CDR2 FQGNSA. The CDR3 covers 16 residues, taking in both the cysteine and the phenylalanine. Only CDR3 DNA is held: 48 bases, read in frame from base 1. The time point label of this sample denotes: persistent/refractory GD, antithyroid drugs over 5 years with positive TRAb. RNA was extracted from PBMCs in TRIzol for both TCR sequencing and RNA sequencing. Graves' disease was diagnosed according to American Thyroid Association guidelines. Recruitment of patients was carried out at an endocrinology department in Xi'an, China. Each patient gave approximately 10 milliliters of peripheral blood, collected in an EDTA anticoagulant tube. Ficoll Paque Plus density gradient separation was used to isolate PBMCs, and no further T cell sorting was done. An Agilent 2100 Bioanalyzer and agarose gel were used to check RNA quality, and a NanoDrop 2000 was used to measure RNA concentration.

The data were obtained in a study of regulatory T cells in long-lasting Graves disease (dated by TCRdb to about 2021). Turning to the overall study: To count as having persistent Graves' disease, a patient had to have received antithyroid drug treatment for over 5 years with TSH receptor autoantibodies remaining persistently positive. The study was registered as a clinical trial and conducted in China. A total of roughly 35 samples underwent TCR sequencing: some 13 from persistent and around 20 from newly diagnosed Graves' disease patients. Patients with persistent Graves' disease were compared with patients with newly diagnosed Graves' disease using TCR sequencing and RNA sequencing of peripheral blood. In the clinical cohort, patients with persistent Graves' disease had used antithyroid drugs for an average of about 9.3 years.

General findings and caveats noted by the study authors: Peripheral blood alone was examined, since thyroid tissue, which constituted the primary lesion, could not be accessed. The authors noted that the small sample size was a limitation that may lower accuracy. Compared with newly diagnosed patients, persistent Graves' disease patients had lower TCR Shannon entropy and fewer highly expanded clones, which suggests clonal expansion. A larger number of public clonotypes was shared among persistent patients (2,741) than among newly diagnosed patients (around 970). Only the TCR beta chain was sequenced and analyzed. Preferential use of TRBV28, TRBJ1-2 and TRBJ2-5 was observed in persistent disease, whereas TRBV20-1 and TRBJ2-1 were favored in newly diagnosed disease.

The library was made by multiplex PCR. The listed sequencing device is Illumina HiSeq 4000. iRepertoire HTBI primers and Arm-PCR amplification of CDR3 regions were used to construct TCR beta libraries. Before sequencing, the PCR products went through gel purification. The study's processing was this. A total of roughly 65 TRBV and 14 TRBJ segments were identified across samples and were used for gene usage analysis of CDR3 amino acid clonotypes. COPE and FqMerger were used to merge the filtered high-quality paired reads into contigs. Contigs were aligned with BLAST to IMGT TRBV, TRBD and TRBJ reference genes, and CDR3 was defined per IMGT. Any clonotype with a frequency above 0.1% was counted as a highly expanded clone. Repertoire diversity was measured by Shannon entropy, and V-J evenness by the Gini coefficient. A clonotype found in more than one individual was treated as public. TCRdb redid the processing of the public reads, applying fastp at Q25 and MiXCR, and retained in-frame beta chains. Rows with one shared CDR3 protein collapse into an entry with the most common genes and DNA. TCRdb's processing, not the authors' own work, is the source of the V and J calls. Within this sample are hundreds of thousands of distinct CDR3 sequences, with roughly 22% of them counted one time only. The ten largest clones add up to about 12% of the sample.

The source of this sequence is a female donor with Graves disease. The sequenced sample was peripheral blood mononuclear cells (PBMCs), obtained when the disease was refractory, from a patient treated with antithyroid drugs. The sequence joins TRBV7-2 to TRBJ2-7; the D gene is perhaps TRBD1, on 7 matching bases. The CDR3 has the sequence CASSLEGQSRTYEQYF. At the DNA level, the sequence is TGTGCCAGCAGCTTGGAGGGACAGTCCAGAACCTACGAGCAGTACTTC.